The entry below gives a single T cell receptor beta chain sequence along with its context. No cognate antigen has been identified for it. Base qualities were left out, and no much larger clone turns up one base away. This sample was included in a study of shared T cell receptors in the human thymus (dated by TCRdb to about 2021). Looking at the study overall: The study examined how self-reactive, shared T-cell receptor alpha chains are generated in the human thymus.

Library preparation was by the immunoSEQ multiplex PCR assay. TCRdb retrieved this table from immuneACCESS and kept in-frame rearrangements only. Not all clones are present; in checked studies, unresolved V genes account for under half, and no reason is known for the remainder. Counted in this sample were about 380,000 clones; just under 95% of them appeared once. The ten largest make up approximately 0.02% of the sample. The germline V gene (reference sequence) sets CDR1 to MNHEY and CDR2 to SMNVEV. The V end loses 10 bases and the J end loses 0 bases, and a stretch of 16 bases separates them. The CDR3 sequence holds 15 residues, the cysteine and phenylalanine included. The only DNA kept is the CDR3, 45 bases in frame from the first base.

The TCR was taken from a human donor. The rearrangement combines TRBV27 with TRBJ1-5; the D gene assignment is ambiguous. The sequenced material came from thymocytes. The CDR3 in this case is CATRDLLYSNQPQHF. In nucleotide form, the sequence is TGTGCCACCCGGGATCTCCTCTATAGCAATCAGCCCCAGCATTTT.